Shown below are 31 T cell receptor beta chains from a single sample sequenced in a study of early T cells in non-severe SARS-CoV-2 infection. TCRdb recomputed calls from the 5' RACE reads with MiXCR, one row per CDR3 protein. The sample includes around 44,000 distinct CDR3 sequences, about 9.8% of them seen just once. Sequences were obtained from whole blood. The receptors derive from an adult who was a healthcare worker with PCR-confirmed SARS-CoV-2 infection or an uninfected control (not recorded which).

The J gene is TRBJ2-7, the V gene TRBV30; 11 nucleotides align to TRBD2. V trimming: 3 bases; J trimming: 7 bases; junction bases outside the gene matches: 5. The CDR3 extends over 13 amino acids. Germline V gene lookup returns CDR1 GTSNPN and CDR2 SVGIG (reference sequence). In DNA, the CDR3 is TGTGCCTGGAGAACTAGCGGGAGCGGAGAGCAGTACTTC. Translated: CAWRTSGSGEQYF.

The chain is built from TRBV28 and TRBJ1-6; maybe TRBD1 (6 bases). The length of the CDR3 is 19 residues. V shed 5 bases and J shed 0 bases, with 20 bases lying between them. Germline values: CDR1 MDHEN, CDR2 SYDVKM. In nucleotides, the CDR3 is TGTGCCAGCAGTCCCCCCTTCGACAGGAAGAGCTCCTATAATTCACCCCTCCACTTT. Protein: CASSPPFDRKSSYNSPLHF.

The J gene is TRBJ2-1, the V gene TRBV27; no clear D gene. The CDR3 consists of 15 residues. The germline CDR1 and CDR2 sequences are MNHEY and SMNVEV (reference sequence). V lost 2 bases and J 6 bases, leaving 14 bases between the germline ends. DNA of the CDR3: TGTGCCAGCAGTTTAGGAAGGGTAACGGCCAATGAGCAGTTCTTC. The encoded protein is CASSLGRVTANEQFF.

This clonotype was seen a few times. This chain links TRBV6-2 or TRBV6-3 with TRBJ2-7; 10 positions match TRBD2. Germline-derived CDR1 and CDR2 are MNHEY and SVGEGT. This CDR3 has 15 amino acids. Trimming took 7 bases from V and 2 from J; bases not matched to a gene: 8. The DNA for the CDR3 is TGTGCCAGCACTCCTAGCGGGAGTGTCGCCTACGAGCAGTACTTC. It is translated as CASTPSGSVAYEQYF.

This clonotype was counted only a few times. The chain carries TRBV10-3 and TRBJ2-5; the match to TRBD1 covers 7 bases. The length of the CDR3 is 18 residues. J was trimmed by 4 bases and V by 0 bases; bases with no gene match: 14. Germline V lookup: CDR1 ENHRY, CDR2 SYGVKD. The CDR3 spells CAISESWVSDRQSETQYF. In DNA, the CDR3 is TGTGCCATCAGTGAGTCTTGGGTATCGGACAGGCAATCAGAGACCCAGTACTTC.

This clonotype was seen repeatedly, ten times or more. This chain links TRBV5-1 with TRBJ2-3, with 9 positions matching TRBD2. V was pared by 0 bases and J by 6 bases, with 8 bases of the junction left unmatched. Germline CDR1 and CDR2: SGHRS and YFSETQ. CDR3 size: 16 residues. The CDR3 protein is CASSLGVVAGADTQYF. The CDR3 DNA sequence: TGCGCCAGCAGCTTGGGAGTCGTAGCGGGAGCGGATACGCAGTATTTT.

A note on this clonotype: A much larger clone is a single base away; this may be a read error. V is TRBV2 and J is TRBJ2-7; D unclear. CDR1 is SNHLY, CDR2 FYNNEI, per germline. There are 11 residues in the CDR3. CDR3 residues: CASSVGYERYF. The DNA for the CDR3 is TGTGCCAGCAGTGTTGGCTACGAGCGGTACTTC.

In its sample, this clonotype was seen many times. This chain uses TRBV28 with TRBJ1-6, with 7 bases identical to TRBD1. Germline CDR1 MDHEN, CDR2 SYDVKM. The CDR3 loop spans 17 amino acids. With V trimmed by 3 bases and J by 3 bases, 8 bases remained unmatched. The CDR3 protein is CASSLLSRDSYNSPLHF. CDR3 bases: TGTGCCAGCAGTTTGTTGTCGCGGGACAGCTATAATTCACCCCTCCACTTT.

The table lists this clonotype with a few counts. The chain uses TRBV28 and TRBJ2-7; tentative D call: TRBD2 (5 bases). Deletions cut 3 bases from V and 0 bases from J, with 9 bases between. CDR1 MDHEN and CDR2 SYDVKM come from the germline V gene. This CDR3 has 14 amino acids. The CDR3 sequence is CASSLAGPSYEQYF. The CDR3 nucleotides read TGTGCCAGCAGTTTGGCGGGCCCCTCCTACGAGCAGTACTTC.

The genes are TRBV28 and TRBJ2-7, with D tentatively TRBD1 (5 bases). Trimming removed 6 bases from V and 1 base from J, with 16 bases in between. Looked up from germline, CDR1 is MDHEN and CDR2 is SYDVKM. The CDR3 covers 15 residues. In nucleotides, the CDR3 is TGTGCCAGCAGCTACGACAGAAGTTATTCCTACGAGCAGTACTTC. Residues: CASSYDRSYSYEQYF.

This clonotype was seen more than once but under ten times. J is TRBJ1-6 and V is TRBV20-1; no reliable D call. CDR1 and CDR2 from the germline V gene are DFQATT and SNEGSKA (reference sequence). The CDR3 is 14 amino acids. Trimming cost V 7 bases and J 0 bases, with 10 bases left between them. DNA for the CDR3: TGCAGTGGAAGGAGCAGCTCCTATAATTCACCCCTCCACTTT. It translates to CSGRSSSYNSPLHF.

This clonotype appeared many times. The gene calls are TRBV5-1 and TRBJ2-7; possible D gene TRBD2, 6 bases. The CDR3 contains 16 residues. CDR1 and CDR2 (germline): SGHRS, YFSETQ. Trimming took 0 bases from V and 0 from J, leaving 13 bases between them. As DNA, the CDR3 is TGCGCCAGCAGCTTGGAATCGGGACTGAGCTCCTACGAGCAGTACTTC. Its translation: CASSLESGLSSYEQYF.

This clonotype has only a few counts. The gene calls are TRBV3-1 and TRBJ2-7; D gene ambiguous. This CDR3 is built from 16 residues. Germline V CDR1 and CDR2: LGHDT, YNNKEL (reference sequence). V lost 0 bases to trimming and J lost 0 bases, with 12 bases between them. Written as DNA, the CDR3 is TGTGCCAGCAGCCAAGATCTGAAAAAAAACTCCTACGAGCAGTACTTC. Translating it yields CASSQDLKKNSYEQYF.

This clonotype was seen a few times. J is TRBJ2-2 and V is TRBV28, with D tentatively TRBD2 (6 bases). V was trimmed by 6 bases and J by 8 bases, leaving 13 bases between them. CDR1 and CDR2 (germline): MDHEN, SYDVKM. CDR3 length equals 13 residues. CDR3 nucleotides: TGTGCCAGCAGCCGCCCTAGCGCGGGGGAGCTGTTTTTT. Protein sequence: CASSRPSAGELFF.

Many counts were recorded for this clonotype. The chain employs TRBV20-1 and TRBJ1-6, with D uncertain. The germline V gene encodes CDR1 DFQATT and CDR2 SNEGSKA (reference sequence). There are 14 residues in the CDR3. Trimming cost V 6 bases and J 10 bases, with 19 bases left between them. The CDR3 loop reads CSATPERAISPLHF. As DNA, the CDR3 is TGCAGTGCCACCCCCGAGAGGGCTATATCACCCCTCCACTTT.

This clonotype was observed at least ten times. V usage is TRBV12-3 or TRBV12-4 and J usage is TRBJ2-3; D is possibly TRBD1 (5 bases). The CDR3 is 15 amino acids. Trimming shortened V by 6 bases and J by 0 bases, and 13 bases separated the two germline ends. This chain's CDR3 is CASRHGHPSTDTQYF. The CDR3 DNA is TGTGCCAGCAGGCATGGACACCCGAGCACAGATACGCAGTATTTT.

The chain employs TRBV27 and TRBJ2-5, with D possibly being TRBD2 (6 bases). In germline, CDR1 is MNHEY, CDR2 SMNVEV (reference sequence). Trimming pared 3 bases from V and 9 bases from J, leaving 17 bases between. The CDR3 loop spans 14 amino acids. In DNA form, the CDR3 reads TGTGCCAGCAGTTTCGCTGGGGGGATTTCATCCCAGTACTTC. Amino acids: CASSFAGGISSQYF.

This clonotype has ten or more counts. The chain carries TRBV29-1 and TRBJ2-5; TRBD2 aligns across 10 bases. The junction had 10 bases not matched to a gene; V was cut back by 4 bases and J by 5 bases. Looked up from germline, CDR1 is SQVTM and CDR2 is ANQGSEA. CDR3 length equals 15 residues. The CDR3 coding sequence is TGCAGCGTTGGATCTAGCGGGAGAAGGGGGGAGACCCAGTACTTC. It codes for CSVGSSGRRGETQYF.

V is TRBV4-2 and J is TRBJ2-7; D may match TRBD1 or TRBD2 (5 bases each). The V and J ends lost 4 bases and 0 bases respectively, with 13 bases between them. CDR1 and CDR2 from the germline V gene are LGHNA and YNFKEQ. The CDR3 spans 15 residues. CDR3 amino acids: CASSPRDGPSYEQYF. Written as DNA, the CDR3 is TGTGCCAGCAGCCCCCGGGACGGCCCCTCCTACGAGCAGTACTTC.

This clonotype was seen a handful of times. The V gene is TRBV10-3, the J gene TRBJ2-7, with 9 bases that match TRBD1. V lost 5 bases, J lost 5 bases, and 7 bases stayed unmatched. This CDR3 spans 14 amino acids. CDR1 and CDR2 (germline): ENHRY, SYGVKD. Here the CDR3 reads CAISSSDRGNEQYF. DNA of the CDR3: TGTGCCATCAGTTCTTCGGACAGGGGAAACGAGCAGTACTTC.

This chain links TRBV7-8 with TRBJ2-2; D might be TRBD1 (6 bases). Germline-derived CDR1 and CDR2 are SGHVS and FQNEAQ. The CDR3 loop spans 16 amino acids. V lost 5 bases to trimming and J lost 1 base, with 14 bases between them. Here the CDR3 DNA reads TGTGCCAGCAGCCCCCAGGCCAGGGGGAACACCGGGGAGCTGTTTTTT. It specifies CASSPQARGNTGELFF. The whole variable domain, filled in from reference TRBV7-8 and TRBJ2-2, reads GAGVSQSPRYKVAKRGQDVALRCDPISGHVSLFWYQQALGQGPEFLTYFQNEAQLDKSGLPSDRFFAERPEGSVSTLKIQRTQQEDSAVYLCASSPQARGNTGELFFGEGSRLTVL.

The chain has TRBV7-6 and TRBJ1-3; D not resolved. V lost 5 bases, J lost 5 bases, and 13 bases lay in between. CDR1 and CDR2 from the germline V gene are SGHVS and FNYEAQ. The length of the CDR3 is 14 residues. CDR3 sequence reads: CASSLATERNTIYF. CDR3 in DNA: TGTGCCAGCAGCCTTGCAACAGAACGAAACACCATATATTTT.

This clonotype occurred many times. V gene TRBV7-9 combines with J gene TRBJ2-5; 9 bases match TRBD1. Germline lookup yields CDR1 SEHNR and CDR2 FQNEAQ (reference sequence). This CDR3 is built from 14 residues. With 6 bases clipped from V and 3 bases from J, the junction kept 5 bases outside the gene matches. This chain's CDR3 is CASRPGQGKETQYF. CDR3 DNA: TGTGCCAGCAGACCGGGACAGGGCAAAGAGACCCAGTACTTC.

Only a few counts were recorded for this clonotype. The chain uses TRBV15 and TRBJ2-2; D tentatively fits TRBD1 or TRBD2 (6 bases each). The germline CDR1 and CDR2 sequences are LNHNV and YYDKDF (reference sequence). This CDR3 has 16 residues. Trimming took 0 bases from V and 6 from J, leaving 14 bases between them. The CDR3 DNA sequence: TGTGCCACCAGCAGAGACGTAGCTAGGGGGGCCGGGGAGCTGTTTTTT. Amino acid sequence: CATSRDVARGAGELFF.

The sample holds many counts of this clonotype. J is TRBJ2-3 and V is TRBV5-6; TRBD1 matches at 7 bases. V shed 0 bases and J 5 bases; nucleotides not matched to a gene: 6. Germline lookup yields CDR1 SGHDT and CDR2 YYEEEE. The CDR3 is made up of 15 amino acids. For the CDR3, the DNA is TGTGCCAGCAGCTTGGAGCTACAGGGGATAGATACGCAGTATTTT. As protein: CASSLELQGIDTQYF.

The J gene is TRBJ2-7, the V gene TRBV5-1, with D possibly being TRBD1 or TRBD2 (5 bases each). Germline loops: CDR1 SGHRS, CDR2 YFSETQ. V lost 0 bases, J lost 0 bases, and 10 bases lay in between. The CDR3 covers 15 residues. CDR3 bases: TGCGCCAGCAGCTTGGTGGCAGGGAGCTCCTACGAGCAGTACTTC. Amino acid sequence: CASSLVAGSSYEQYF.

The chain links TRBV6-1 to TRBJ2-2; D gene uncertain. The CDR3 is 14 amino acids. Trimming cost V 3 bases and J 0 bases, with 5 bases left between them. Germline lookup yields CDR1 MNHNS and CDR2 SASEGT. The CDR3 region has the DNA TGTGCCAGCAGTGAGCTAGCGAACACCGGGGAGCTGTTTTTT. It codes for CASSELANTGELFF.

This clonotype was detected a few times. The gene calls are TRBV28 and TRBJ2-5, with D hard to call. Trimming pared 10 bases from V and 5 bases from J, leaving 17 bases between. The germline gives CDR1 MDHEN, CDR2 SYDVKM. The CDR3 consists of 13 residues. The chain's CDR3 is CANQRTAGETQYF. Written as DNA, the CDR3 is TGTGCCAATCAGAGGACCGCTGGGGAGACCCAGTACTTC.

This clonotype has ten or more counts. This chain connects TRBV6-6 to TRBJ1-5; 7 nucleotides line up with TRBD1. This CDR3 comprises 16 residues. Germline V gene sequence: CDR1 MNHNY, CDR2 SVGAGI (reference sequence). Trimming took 2 bases from V and 1 from J; bases not matched to a gene: 5. The chain's CDR3 is CASSYGSRGSNQPQHF. The CDR3, as DNA: TGTGCCAGCAGTTACGGGAGCAGGGGGAGCAATCAGCCCCAGCATTTT.

This clonotype was observed many times. The chain combines TRBV29-1 with TRBJ2-5; no firm D call. V was shortened by 6 bases and J by 5 bases, with 16 bases between the two germline ends. CDR1 is SQVTM, CDR2 ANQGSEA, per germline. This CDR3 has 13 residues. CDR3 coding DNA: TGCAGCGTCGGGCGGCCGGACGGGGAGACCCAGTACTTC. It encodes CSVGRPDGETQYF.

Ten or more counts support this clonotype. V usage is TRBV7-8 and J usage is TRBJ1-4; TRBD1 agrees at 8 bases. The CDR3 sequence is 15 residues long. V lost 6 bases and J lost 7; bases outside the gene matches: 10. The germline V gene has CDR1 SGHVS and CDR2 FQNEAQ. The CDR3 sequence is CASRSTGGGGEKLFF. The CDR3 DNA is TGTGCCAGCAGGTCCACAGGGGGAGGGGGTGAAAAACTGTTTTTT.